These 15 T cell receptor beta chains originate from one sample sequenced in a study of T cells in Graves' hyperthyroidism and ophthalmopathy. Amplification targeted TCR beta CDR3 regions from RNA transcripts. In the first-round RT-PCR of the TCR CDR3, the HTBI primer set was used. Via MiXCR, TCRdb re-called the multiplex PCR reads, giving one row per CDR3 protein. The table lists about 640,000 distinct CDR3 sequences, 20% to 25% of them singletons. Sequenced sample: blood. The origin of the receptors is a man between 25 and 39 years old with Graves' ophthalmopathy.

There are many counts of this clonotype. The rearrangement links TRBV7-2 to TRBJ2-1; the D gene could be TRBD1 or TRBD2 (7 bases each). CDR1 is SGHTA and CDR2 is FQGNSA in the germline V gene. CDR3 length: 16 residues. Trimming removed 5 bases from V and 7 bases from J, with 21 bases in between. CDR3 bases: TGTGCCAGCAGCCGCAGGGGGGGGGCGAACAGAAATGAGCAGTTCTTC. Its protein is CASSRRGGANRNEQFF.

V usage is TRBV6-9 and J usage is TRBJ2-7; TRBD2 matches 14 bases. The CDR3 runs 18 residues. Germline V gives CDR1 MNHGY, CDR2 SVAAGI. Losses at the gene ends were 3 bases for V and 4 bases for J; bases not matched to a gene: 11. CDR3: CASSYGTSGSFLLYEQYF. DNA for the CDR3: TGTGCCAGCAGTTACGGGACTAGCGGGAGCTTTCTCCTATACGAGCAGTACTTC.

This clonotype was seen a handful of times. The chain employs TRBV10-3 and TRBJ1-3; D unresolved. CDR1 and CDR2 (germline): ENHRY, SYGVKD. V was pared by 11 bases and J by 0 bases, with 8 bases between. The CDR3 has 12 amino acids. The CDR3 nucleotides are TGTGCCGTCGGAAGCTCTGGAAACACCATATATTTT. Translating gives CAVGSSGNTIYF.

V usage is TRBV20-1 and J usage is TRBJ2-1; 11 bases are shared with TRBD1. Germline CDR1 is DFQATT and CDR2 is SNEGSKA (reference sequence). The length of the CDR3 is 14 residues. Unmatched junction bases numbered 10, after V lost 5 bases and J lost 10 bases. The CDR3 DNA reads as TGCAGTGCTCGCCGCGGACAGGGGGCGTTGGAGCAGTTCTTC. Protein sequence: CSARRGQGALEQFF.

This chain links TRBV6-2 or TRBV6-3 with TRBJ2-7; D gene ambiguous. This CDR3 comprises 15 residues. Trimming pared 0 bases from V and 0 bases from J, leaving 9 bases between. Per germline, CDR1 MNHEY and CDR2 SVGEGT. Written as DNA, the CDR3 is TGTGCCAGCAGTTACTCCAGGTGGAGCTCCTACGAGCAGTACTTC. Its translation: CASSYSRWSSYEQYF.

This clonotype has only a few counts. V is TRBV10-3 and J is TRBJ2-7; 9 bases line up with TRBD2. Trimming removed 0 bases from V and 4 bases from J; junction bases left unmatched: 7. The CDR3 runs 16 residues. Germline V gene lookup returns CDR1 ENHRY and CDR2 SYGVKD. CDR3 sequence: CAISESEAGGGYEQYF. In DNA form, the CDR3 reads TGTGCCATCAGTGAGTCGGAAGCGGGAGGCGGGTACGAGCAGTACTTC.

Ten or more counts support this clonotype. The chain carries TRBV6-1 and TRBJ2-7, with 8 bases aligning to TRBD1. The V gene end was trimmed by 5 bases and the J gene end by 1 base; junction bases not matched to a gene: 7. From germline, CDR1 is MNHNS and CDR2 SASEGT. CDR3 size: 15 residues. The CDR3 DNA reads as TGTGCCAGCAGTTCCGCCGGGACAGGATCCTACGAGCAGTACTTC. Its translation: CASSSAGTGSYEQYF.

This clonotype was counted ten times or more. The chain carries TRBV28 and TRBJ2-7; TRBD1 might be the D (5 bases). Germline V gene lookup returns CDR1 MDHEN and CDR2 SYDVKM. This CDR3 is 15 amino acids long. Deletions cut 2 bases from V and 9 bases from J, with 20 bases between. Here the CDR3 reads CASSLKGPAEHRQYF. In DNA form, the CDR3 reads TGTGCCAGCAGTTTAAAGGGGCCGGCGGAGCATCGGCAGTACTTC. Full variable domain (missing parts from reference TRBV28 and TRBJ2-7): DVKVTQSSRYLVKRTGEKVFLECVQDMDHENMFWYRQDPGLGLRLIYFSYDVKMKEKGDIPEGYSVSREKKERFSLILESASTNQTSMYLCASSLKGPAEHRQYFGPGTRLTVT.

The chain employs TRBV5-4 and TRBJ2-1; 10 bases match TRBD1. This CDR3 has 14 amino acids. The V gene's germline CDR1 is SGHNT and CDR2 YYREEE (reference sequence). The junction had 4 bases not matched to a gene; V was cut back by 6 bases and J by 4 bases. CDR3 DNA: TGTGCCAGCATGGGACAGGGGTCTTACAATGAGCAGTTCTTC. Protein sequence: CASMGQGSYNEQFF.

This clonotype was seen a few times. The chain employs TRBV3-1 and TRBJ2-7; D is unresolved. The CDR3 is made up of 13 amino acids. The V end lost 4 bases, the J end lost 3 bases, and 10 bases lay between the germline ends. Germline CDR1 is LGHDT and CDR2 is YNNKEL (reference sequence). This CDR3 is CASSPDGRYEQYF. CDR3 DNA sequence: TGTGCCAGCAGCCCCGATGGGCGCTACGAGCAGTACTTC.

Ten or more counts support this clonotype. This chain links TRBV11-3 with TRBJ2-1; D is unresolved. The CDR3 totals 16 residues. Trimming cost V 1 base and J 4 bases, with 14 bases left between them. Looked up from germline, CDR1 is SGHNT and CDR2 is YENEEA. CDR3 loop: CASSLGSLVGYNEQFF. Here the CDR3 DNA reads TGTGCCAGCAGCTTAGGGTCGTTGGTGGGGTACAATGAGCAGTTCTTC.

The chain is built from TRBV9 and TRBJ2-3, with a possible D match to TRBD1 (6 bases). Germline CDR1 SGDLS, CDR2 YYNGEE. The V end lost 1 base, the J end lost 4 bases, and 13 bases lay between the germline ends. The CDR3 totals 15 residues. In nucleotides, the CDR3 is TGTGCCAGCAGCGTATGGGACACCTCCCCAGATACGCAGTATTTT. Amino acids: CASSVWDTSPDTQYF.

Note on this clonotype: Being one base from a much bigger clone, this may be a read error. V is TRBV28 and J is TRBJ1-6; D remains unclear. Germline V gives CDR1 MDHEN, CDR2 SYDVKM. V was trimmed by 7 bases and J by 6 bases, leaving 16 bases between them. This CDR3 comprises 15 residues. This chain's CDR3 is CASTLSQALNSPLHF. The CDR3 DNA sequence: TGTGCCAGCACCCTCAGTCAGGCCCTTAATTCACCCCTCCACTTT.

As for this clonotype: Without the conserved terminal phenylalanine or tryptophan, this CDR3 likely stems from a read error. The CDR3 region is CSAHIAGPSYEQYL. In nucleotides, the CDR3 is TGCAGTGCCCACATAGCGGGACCCTCCTACGAGCAGTACCTC. The chain employs TRBV20-1 and TRBJ2-7, with 8 bases matching TRBD2. The germline V gene encodes CDR1 DFQATT and CDR2 SNEGSKA (reference sequence). The CDR3 consists of 14 residues. V shed 6 bases, J shed 0 bases, and the junction held 7 bases outside the gene matches.

In regard to this clonotype: Since a much larger clone is just one base distant, this may be a read error. The rearrangement links TRBV5-1 to TRBJ2-3, with D perhaps assigned TRBD1 or TRBD2 (6 bases each). The CDR3 has 16 residues. Germline V gene sequence: CDR1 SGHRS, CDR2 YFSETQ. In nucleotides, the CDR3 is TGCGCCCGCAGCACTACGAGGAGGGGGGGCACAGATACGCAGTATTTT. Its protein product is CARSTTRRGGTDTQYF.